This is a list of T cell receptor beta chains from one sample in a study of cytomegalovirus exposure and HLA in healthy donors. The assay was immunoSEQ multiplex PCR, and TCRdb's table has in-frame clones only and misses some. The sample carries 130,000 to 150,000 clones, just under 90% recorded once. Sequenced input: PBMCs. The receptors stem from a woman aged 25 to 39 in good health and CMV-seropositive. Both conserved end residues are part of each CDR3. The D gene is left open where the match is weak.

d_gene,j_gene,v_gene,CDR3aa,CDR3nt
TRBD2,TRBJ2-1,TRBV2,CASAGGGYNEQFF,TGTGCCAGCGCGGGAGGAGGCTACAATGAGCAGTTCTTC
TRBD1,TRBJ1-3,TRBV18,CASSARQGDNTIYF,TGTGCCAGCTCGGCTCGACAGGGAGACAACACCATATATTTT
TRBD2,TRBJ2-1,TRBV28,CASSPGTSGRARGDEQFF,TGTGCCAGCAGTCCCGGGACTAGCGGGAGGGCCCGGGGGGATGAGCAGTTCTTC
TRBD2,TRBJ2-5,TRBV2,CASSATSGTLRWETQYF,TGTGCCAGCAGTGCAACTAGCGGGACCCTCCGGTGGGAGACCCAGTACTTC
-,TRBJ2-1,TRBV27,CASSFTRLPSYNEQFF,TGTGCCAGCAGTTTCACTAGACTACCCTCCTACAATGAGCAGTTCTTC
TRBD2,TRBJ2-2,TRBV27,CASSYDGTSGGNAGELFF,TGTGCCAGCAGCTATGATGGGACTAGCGGGGGGAACGCCGGGGAGCTGTTTTTT
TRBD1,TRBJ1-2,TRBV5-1,CASSPTGGAGYGYTF,TGCGCCAGCAGCCCGACAGGGGGCGCGGGGTATGGCTACACCTTC
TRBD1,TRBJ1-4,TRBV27,CASSLMPGGGNKVFF,TGTGCCAGCAGTTTAATGCCAGGGGGCGGAAATAAAGTGTTTTTT
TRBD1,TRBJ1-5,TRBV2,CASRPGQGGYSNQPQHF,TGTGCCAGCAGGCCGGGACAGGGAGGATATAGCAATCAGCCCCAGCATTTT
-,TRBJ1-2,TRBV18,CASSLQGTNYGYTF,TGTGCCAGCTCTCTCCAGGGGACTAACTATGGCTACACCTTC
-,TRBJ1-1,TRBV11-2,CASSHGQNTEAFF,TGTGCCAGCAGCCACGGACAGAACACTGAAGCTTTCTTT
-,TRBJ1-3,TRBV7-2,CASSSRLGGRSGNTIYF,TGTGCCAGCAGCTCGCGTCTAGGGGGACGCTCTGGAAACACCATATATTTT
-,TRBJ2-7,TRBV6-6,CASSRLRQSHEQYF,TGTGCCAGCAGCCGGCTCCGACAGAGCCACGAGCAGTACTTC
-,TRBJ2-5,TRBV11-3,CASSRERGETQYF,TGTGCCAGCTCGAGGGAGCGAGGGGAGACCCAGTACTTC